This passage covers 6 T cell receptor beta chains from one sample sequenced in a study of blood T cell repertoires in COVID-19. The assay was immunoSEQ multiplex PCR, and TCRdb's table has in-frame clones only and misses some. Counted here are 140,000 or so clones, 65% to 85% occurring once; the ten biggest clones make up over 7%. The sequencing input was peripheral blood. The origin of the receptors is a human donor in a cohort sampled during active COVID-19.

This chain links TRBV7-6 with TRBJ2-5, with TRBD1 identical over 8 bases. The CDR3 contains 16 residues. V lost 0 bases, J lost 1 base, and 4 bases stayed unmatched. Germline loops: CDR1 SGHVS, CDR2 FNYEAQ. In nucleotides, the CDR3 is TGTGCCAGCAGCTTAGCTTGGGGGACAGGCCAAGAGACCCAGTACTTC. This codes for CASSLAWGTGQETQYF.

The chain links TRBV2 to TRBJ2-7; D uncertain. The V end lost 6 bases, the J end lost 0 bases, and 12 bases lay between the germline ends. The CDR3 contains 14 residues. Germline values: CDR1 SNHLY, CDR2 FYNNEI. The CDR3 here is CASSQQSYSYEQYF. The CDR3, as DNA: TGTGCCAGCAGCCAACAGTCGTACTCCTACGAGCAGTACTTC.

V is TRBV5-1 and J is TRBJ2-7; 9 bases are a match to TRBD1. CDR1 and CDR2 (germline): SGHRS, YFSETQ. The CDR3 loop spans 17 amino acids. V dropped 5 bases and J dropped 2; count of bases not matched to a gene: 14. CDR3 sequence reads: CASSIPGQGSPPYEQYF. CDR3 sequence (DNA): TGCGCCAGCAGTATCCCGGGACAGGGTTCTCCCCCCTACGAGCAGTACTTC.

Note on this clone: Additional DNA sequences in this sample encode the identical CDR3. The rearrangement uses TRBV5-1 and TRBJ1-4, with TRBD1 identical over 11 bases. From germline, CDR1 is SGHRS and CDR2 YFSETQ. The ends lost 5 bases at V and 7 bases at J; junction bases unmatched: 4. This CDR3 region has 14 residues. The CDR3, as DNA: TGCGCCAGCAGTTCCGGGACAGGGGGTGAAAAACTGTTTTTT. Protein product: CASSSGTGGEKLFF.

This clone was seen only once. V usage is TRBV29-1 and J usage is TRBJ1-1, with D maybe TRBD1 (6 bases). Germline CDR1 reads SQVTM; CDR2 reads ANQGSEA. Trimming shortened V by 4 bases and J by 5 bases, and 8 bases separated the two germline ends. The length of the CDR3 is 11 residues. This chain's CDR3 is CSVVDSTEAFF. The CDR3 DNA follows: TGCAGCGTTGTGGACAGTACTGAAGCTTTCTTT.

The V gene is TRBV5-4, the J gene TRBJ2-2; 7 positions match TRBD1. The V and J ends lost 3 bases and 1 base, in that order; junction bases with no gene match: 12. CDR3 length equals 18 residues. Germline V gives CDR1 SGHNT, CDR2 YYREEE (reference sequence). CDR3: CASSSVGWTGQNTGELFF. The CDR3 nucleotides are TGTGCCAGCAGCTCTGTGGGGTGGACAGGCCAGAACACCGGGGAGCTGTTTTTT.